The present TCR beta chain was sequenced within a study of T cells in Graves' hyperthyroidism and ophthalmopathy. The TCR beta CDR3 regions underwent amplification using RNA transcripts as the source. When the TCR CDR3 underwent first-round RT-PCR, the HTBI primer set was used. TCRdb reanalysed the multiplex PCR reads using MiXCR and keeps one entry per CDR3 protein. The sample lists roughly 650,000 distinct CDR3 sequences, approximately 16% occurring once. The CDR3 contains 14 residues. CDR1 and CDR2 (germline): GTSNPN, SVGIG (reference sequence). The V end lost 1 base, the J end lost 7 bases, and 16 bases lay between the germline ends. This clonotype was seen at least ten times.

The V and J genes are TRBV30 and TRBJ1-1; D gene uncertain. The sequence derives from a woman aged 40 to 55 with Graves' ophthalmopathy. What was sequenced was blood. The CDR3 sequence: CAWSGGLGKGEAFF. The CDR3 DNA reads as TGTGCCTGGAGTGGTGGATTGGGAAAGGGTGAAGCTTTCTTT.